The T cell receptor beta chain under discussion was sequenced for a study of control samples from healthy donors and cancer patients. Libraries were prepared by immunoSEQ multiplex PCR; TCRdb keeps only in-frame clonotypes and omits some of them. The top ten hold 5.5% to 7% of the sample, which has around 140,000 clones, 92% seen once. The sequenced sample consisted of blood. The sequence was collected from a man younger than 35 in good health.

CDR3 region: CATSDGSEVADTQYF. CDR3 bases: TGTGCCACCAGTGATGGCAGCGAGGTCGCAGATACGCAGTATTTT. The V and J genes are TRBV24-1 and TRBJ2-3; D gene uncertain. This CDR3 is 15 amino acids long. CDR1 KGHDR and CDR2 SFDVKD come from the germline V gene. Deletions cut 3 bases from V and 4 bases from J, with 13 bases between.